The rows below give T cell receptor beta chains drawn from one sample of a study of cytomegalovirus exposure and HLA in healthy donors. Using immunoSEQ multiplex PCR, the repertoire was profiled, and TCRdb retains in-frame clones only, with some absent. Among approximately 160,000 clones listed, over 75% were seen once. Input material: PBMCs. The receptors originated from a male donor in good health and CMV-seronegative. CDR3s include the opening cysteine and the closing phenylalanine or tryptophan. Fields, in order: clone size, V gene, J gene, D gene, CDR3 protein, CDR3 DNA. The D gene is left open where the match is weak. Clone sizes are given selectively: once, few, many, or a class where the clone is expanded.

>NA|TRBV30|TRBJ1-6|NA
CAWTLGPGLHF
TGTGCCTGGACCCTAGGCCCGGGGCTCCACTTT
>NA|TRBV7-9|TRBJ1-2|NA
CASSLEVWAGYTF
TGTGCCAGCAGCTTAGAGGTGTGGGCTGGCTACACCTTC
>NA|TRBV27|TRBJ2-2|TRBD2
CASSWTSGRARDTGELFF
TGTGCCAGCAGTTGGACTAGCGGGAGGGCCCGGGATACCGGGGAGCTGTTTTTT
>NA|TRBV29-1|TRBJ2-2|TRBD2
CSVALAGAVGELFF
TGCAGCGTTGCACTAGCGGGAGCCGTAGGGGAGCTGTTTTTT
>NA|TRBV19|TRBJ2-1|TRBD2
CASRARSNSGRNEQFF
TGTGCCAGTAGAGCAAGGAGCAATAGCGGGAGGAATGAGCAGTTCTTC
>NA|TRBV30|TRBJ1-5|NA
CAWSPTVYSNQPQHF
TGTGCCTGGAGTCCGACAGTCTATAGCAATCAGCCCCAGCATTTT
>NA|TRBV19|TRBJ1-1|TRBD1
CASTPRDRNTEAFF
TGTGCCAGTACCCCCCGGGACAGGAACACTGAAGCTTTCTTT
>NA|TRBV7-6|TRBJ2-5|NA
CASSLGRLLHGGETQYF
TGTGCCAGCAGCTTAGGACGACTGCTCCACGGGGGAGAGACCCAGTACTTC
>NA|TRBV15|TRBJ1-3|NA
CATSPSSGNTIYF
TGTGCCACCAGCCCGTCTTCCGGAAACACCATATATTTT
>NA|TRBV2|TRBJ1-6|NA
CASREDSDNSPLHF
TGTGCCAGCAGGGAGGACAGTGATAATTCACCCCTCCACTTT
>NA|TRBV19|TRBJ2-1|TRBD2
CASSILLAGGYEQFF
TGTGCCAGTAGTATCCTACTAGCGGGAGGCTATGAGCAGTTCTTC
>once|TRBV6-1|TRBJ1-1|TRBD1
CASPGQLYTEAFF
TGTGCCAGCCCGGGACAGCTTTACACTGAAGCTTTCTTT
>NA|TRBV6-5|TRBJ1-2|NA
CASLPQGAPNYGYTF
TGTGCCAGCCTTCCGCAAGGGGCGCCTAACTATGGCTACACCTTC
>NA|TRBV7-3|TRBJ2-7|NA
CASIPCGRGYEQYF
TGTGCCAGCATCCCTTGCGGTAGGGGCTACGAGCAGTACTTC
>NA|TRBV7-8|TRBJ2-3|NA
CASSLDQVSTDTQYF
TGTGCCAGCAGCTTAGACCAGGTCAGCACAGATACGCAGTATTTT
>NA|TRBV9|TRBJ2-1|NA
CASTQLLAGEQFF
TGTGCCAGCACCCAGTTGTTGGCAGGGGAGCAGTTCTTC
>NA|TRBV9|TRBJ1-1|TRBD1
CASSVGTGALNTEAFF
TGTGCCAGCAGCGTAGGGACAGGGGCCTTGAACACTGAAGCTTTCTTT
>few|TRBV6-5|TRBJ2-7|NA
CASSERAGDSYEQYF
TGTGCCAGCAGCGAGAGGGCAGGGGACTCCTACGAGCAGTACTTC
>NA|TRBV14|TRBJ2-7|NA
CAIRTHHARGAYEQYF
TGTGCCATCCGGACCCACCACGCCAGGGGGGCCTACGAGCAGTACTTC
>NA|TRBV30|TRBJ1-5|TRBD1
CAWSQGAWGQPQHF
TGTGCCTGGAGTCAGGGGGCATGGGGTCAGCCCCAGCATTTT
>NA|TRBV2|TRBJ1-6|TRBD1
CASSEQPTGVNSPLHF
TGTGCCAGCAGTGAACAACCGACAGGGGTTAATTCACCCCTCCACTTT
>NA|TRBV27|TRBJ1-5|TRBD1
CASSRVGQPVNQPQHF
TGTGCCAGCAGCCGCGTGGGACAGCCCGTGAATCAGCCCCAGCATTTT
>NA|TRBV2|TRBJ2-2|NA
CASSDVGGPGTGELFF
TGTGCCAGCAGTGATGTCGGGGGGCCTGGCACCGGGGAGCTGTTTTTT
>NA|TRBV9|TRBJ2-7|NA
CASSVGSSSYEQYF
TGTGCCAGCAGCGTAGGGAGTAGCTCCTACGAGCAGTACTTC
>NA|TRBV7-9|TRBJ1-1|NA
CASSLPALTGGSTEAFF
TGTGCCAGCAGCTTACCCGCGTTGACAGGCGGGAGCACTGAAGCTTTCTTT
>NA|TRBV4-1|TRBJ1-2|TRBD1
CASSQPGQGTLSYGYTF
TGCGCCAGCAGCCAGCCGGGACAGGGGACCTTATCTTATGGCTACACCTTC
>NA|TRBV30|TRBJ2-1|NA
CAWNPPPTLYNEQFF
TGTGCCTGGAATCCCCCCCCAACTCTATACAATGAGCAGTTCTTC
>NA|TRBV19|TRBJ2-7|TRBD2
CASSIGLAEAYEQYF
TGTGCCAGTAGTATAGGGCTAGCGGAGGCCTACGAGCAGTACTTC
>NA|TRBV27|TRBJ2-3|NA
CASAGTDTQYF
TGTGCCAGCGCGGGCACAGATACGCAGTATTTT
>NA|TRBV7-3|TRBJ1-6|NA
CASSLPGNNSPLHF
TGTGCCAGCAGCTTACCAGGGAATAATTCACCCCTCCACTTT
>NA|TRBV11-3|TRBJ2-2|TRBD2
CASSISPLSGLNTGELFF
TGTGCCAGCAGCATAAGCCCCCTTAGCGGGCTGAACACCGGGGAGCTGTTTTTT
>few|TRBV27|TRBJ2-7|NA
CASSLQGFGSYEQYF
TGTGCCAGCAGTTTGCAGGGGTTTGGATCCTACGAGCAGTACTTC
>NA|TRBV5-1|TRBJ2-1|TRBD2
CASSLEAGVYNEQFF
TGCGCCAGCAGCTTGGAAGCGGGAGTGTACAATGAGCAGTTCTTC
>NA|TRBV6-1|TRBJ1-1|NA
CASSNGRGAFF
TGTGCCAGCAGCAACGGTCGAGGGGCTTTCTTT
>NA|TRBV29-1|TRBJ1-1|NA
CSVEGQPGSGTEAFF
TGCAGCGTGGAAGGCCAGCCTGGGTCGGGGACTGAAGCTTTCTTT
>few|TRBV5-4|TRBJ2-1|TRBD2
CASSLAASGSNEQFF
TGTGCCAGCAGCTTGGCGGCTAGCGGGAGCAATGAGCAGTTCTTC
>NA|TRBV5-1|TRBJ2-1|NA
CASSLRGLGFNEQFF
TGCGCCAGCAGCCTAAGAGGACTGGGATTCAATGAGCAGTTCTTC
>few|TRBV9|TRBJ2-7|TRBD2
CASSPDGVGGEQYF
TGTGCCAGCAGCCCTGACGGGGTGGGGGGGGAGCAGTACTTC
>NA|TRBV18|TRBJ2-7|TRBD2
CASSPGTSGYEQYF
TGTGCCAGCTCACCCGGGACTAGCGGATACGAGCAGTACTTC
>few|TRBV11-1|TRBJ2-5|TRBD2
CASSPSGRVMETQYF
TGTGCCAGCAGCCCGAGCGGGAGAGTGATGGAGACCCAGTACTTC
>NA|TRBV6-4|TRBJ2-5|NA
CAQPYTGRLQTQYF
TGTGCCCAACCTTACACAGGGCGCCTCCAGACCCAGTACTTC
>NA|TRBV5-4|TRBJ2-2|NA
CASSALRENTGELFF
TGTGCCAGCAGCGCTTTGAGGGAAAACACCGGGGAGCTGTTTTTT